The rows below give T cell receptor beta chains drawn from one sample of a study of cytomegalovirus exposure and HLA in healthy donors. Sequencing used immunoSEQ multiplex PCR; TCRdb keeps in-frame clones, though not all of them. The repertoire holds more than 150,000 clones, less than 90% seen once, with approximately 0.26% in the top ten. What was sequenced was PBMCs. The receptors here all came from a boy aged 10-17 years in good health and CMV-seronegative. The CDR3 runs from the conserved cysteine through the conserved F or W. The D gene is left open where the match is weak. Only some rows state a clone size, as once, few, many or a class for expanded clones.

d_call	v_call	clone_size	j_call	cdr3_nt	cdr3_aa
TRBD1	TRBV5-6	-	TRBJ2-7	TGTGCCAGCAGCTCAATTAAAGGGGGCGCATTCTCCGAGCAGTACTTC	CASSSIKGGAFSEQYF
-	TRBV7-6	-	TRBJ2-3	TGTGCCAGCAGCCTGAGGCCCGGGGTCAACTTCACAGATACGCAGTATTTT	CASSLRPGVNFTDTQYF
-	TRBV10-1	once	TRBJ1-2	TGCGCCAGCAGCGACAACAGGATCTATGGCTACACCTTC	CASSDNRIYGYTF
-	TRBV5-4	-	TRBJ2-3	TGTGCCAGCAGCTTGGAGGCCAGGGTGAGGGATACGCAGTATTTT	CASSLEARVRDTQYF
-	TRBV18	-	TRBJ2-1	TGTGCCAGCTCACCACAGAGCTCCTACAATGAGCAGTTCTTC	CASSPQSSYNEQFF
-	TRBV5-1	-	TRBJ2-7	TGCGCCAGCAGCTTGGCCCCGGACAGCTCCTACGAGCAGTACTTC	CASSLAPDSSYEQYF
-	TRBV30	once	TRBJ1-2	TGTGCCTGGAGTGAGAAGCAATTATACTATGGCTACACCTTC	CAWSEKQLYYGYTF
TRBD1	TRBV29-1	-	TRBJ2-7	TGCAGCGTCCAGGACAGGGGGAAATACGAGCAGTACTTC	CSVQDRGKYEQYF
-	TRBV15	-	TRBJ1-1	TGTGCCACCAGCGTGTCGACAATCGGAGCTTTCTTT	CATSVSTIGAFF
-	TRBV25-1	-	TRBJ2-7	TGTGCCACCCATAGTTCGCGGGGTGCCTACGAGCAGTACTTC	CATHSSRGAYEQYF
-	TRBV18	-	TRBJ2-2	TGTGCCAGCTCACCATCCCTCCCGTACACCGGGGAGCTGTTTTTT	CASSPSLPYTGELFF
TRBD1	TRBV7-8	-	TRBJ1-1	TGTGCCAGCAGCTTAGCGCGGGACAGGGGATCGCGAGCTTTCTTT	CASSLARDRGSRAFF
-	TRBV19	once	TRBJ1-6	TGTGCCAGTAGTAAACTTTTTGGTGGACGCGGGATCTATAATTCACCCCTCCACTTT	CASSKLFGGRGIYNSPLHF
TRBD1	TRBV30	-	TRBJ1-2	TGTGCCTGGAATAAGGGGGCGGGTGGCTACACCTTC	CAWNKGAGGYTF
-	TRBV7-9	-	TRBJ2-7	TGTGCCAGCAGCTTAGCGGGAGTCTCCTACGAGCAGTACTTC	CASSLAGVSYEQYF
-	TRBV30	once	TRBJ1-6	TGTGCCTGGAAAGGGGCAGGGGCTACCTATAATTCACCCCTCCACTTT	CAWKGAGATYNSPLHF
TRBD2	TRBV7-9	-	TRBJ2-3	TGTGCCAGCAGCTGGAAGACTAGCGGGAGAAGAGATACGCAGTATTTT	CASSWKTSGRRDTQYF
TRBD1	TRBV7-2	-	TRBJ2-7	TGTGCCAGCAGCTCCCGGGACAGGGGGCCCTACGAGCAGTACTTC	CASSSRDRGPYEQYF
-	TRBV18	-	TRBJ1-2	TGTGCCAGCTCCGGTTCTAACTATGGCTACACCTTC	CASSGSNYGYTF
-	TRBV21-1	-	TRBJ2-1	TGTGCCACGGCCTCTAGGGGATTCGGAGGGAGCTCCTACAATGAGCAGTTCTTC	CATASRGFGGSSYNEQFF
TRBD1	TRBV9	-	TRBJ1-2	TGTGCCAGCAGCGGCGGGGACAGCTATAACTATGGCTACACCTTC	CASSGGDSYNYGYTF
-	TRBV29-1	-	TRBJ2-2	TGCAGCGTTGAAGCCCCGGACTGGAACACCGGGGAGCTGTTTTTT	CSVEAPDWNTGELFF
-	TRBV28	once	TRBJ2-7	TGTGCCAGCAGTTTAGGCGGGGCACCCTACGAGCAGTACTTC	CASSLGGAPYEQYF
-	TRBV5-4	-	TRBJ2-1	TGTGCCAGCAGCTTGGCGTCGGATTGGGGGGGCCTGGGGAATGAGCAGTTCTTC	CASSLASDWGGLGNEQFF
TRBD2	TRBV7-9	-	TRBJ2-1	TGTGCCAGCAGTCACGTCGACTTAGCGGGAGGAAGCAATGAGCAGTTCTTC	CASSHVDLAGGSNEQFF
-	TRBV30	-	TRBJ1-1	TGTGCCTGGTTGCGGGGGCCGGGAGAAGCTTTCTTT	CAWLRGPGEAFF
-	TRBV6-5	-	TRBJ1-1	TGTGCCAGCAGTTTACAGAGTAACACTGAAGCTTTCTTT	CASSLQSNTEAFF
-	TRBV25-1	-	TRBJ2-6	TGTGCCAGCACCCGGGGGATTTCTGGGGCCAACGTCCTGACTTTC	CASTRGISGANVLTF
-	TRBV15	-	TRBJ1-4	TGTGCCACCAGCAGAGATGCACAGAGTAATGAAAAACTGTTTTTT	CATSRDAQSNEKLFF
-	TRBV7-3	-	TRBJ2-2	TGTGCCAGCAGCCTAGGGGGCGGGGCGACCGGGGAGCTGTTTTTT	CASSLGGGATGELFF
TRBD1	TRBV5-6	once	TRBJ1-2	TGTGCCAGCAGCTTTGGACAGGGGGGGTCCGGCTACACCTTC	CASSFGQGGSGYTF
TRBD1	TRBV29-1	-	TRBJ1-2	TGCAGCGCCCGGGACAGATCTAACTATGGCTACACCTTC	CSARDRSNYGYTF
-	TRBV30	-	TRBJ1-2	TGTGCCTGGAGCTTCGCCAGGGGCTATGGCTACACCTTC	CAWSFARGYGYTF
TRBD1	TRBV5-1	-	TRBJ1-2	TGCGCCAGCAGACATCGGACAGGACCGACTAACTATGGCTACACCTTC	CASRHRTGPTNYGYTF
TRBD1	TRBV30	-	TRBJ1-5	TGTGCCTGGAGTCCCCCCGGGACAGGGTATCAGCCCCAGCATTTT	CAWSPPGTGYQPQHF
TRBD2	TRBV7-7	-	TRBJ2-1	TGTGCTAGCAGCCCAGCGGGGGCCAGGGAGCAGTTCTTC	CASSPAGAREQFF
TRBD2	TRBV5-1	-	TRBJ2-3	TGCGCCAGCAGCTCGGGACTAGCGGGAGTAGATACGCAGTATTTT	CASSSGLAGVDTQYF
-	TRBV5-1	-	TRBJ2-3	TGCGCCAGCAGCCCTGACTGGCAAGATACGCAGTATTTT	CASSPDWQDTQYF
-	TRBV9	-	TRBJ2-5	TGTGCCAGCAGCGTAGACTTCGGGACCCAGTACTTC	CASSVDFGTQYF
-	TRBV6-5	few	TRBJ2-3	TGTGCCAGCAGTTACTGGGGGCTTGGCACAGATACGCAGTATTTT	CASSYWGLGTDTQYF
TRBD1	TRBV13	few	TRBJ1-2	TGTGCCAGCAGCCGAGGCCGGGGACAGAACTATGGCTACACCTTC	CASSRGRGQNYGYTF
-	TRBV7-2	-	TRBJ2-2	TGTGCCAGCGGACTTAGGGCACTAAACACCGGGGAGCTGTTTTTT	CASGLRALNTGELFF
-	TRBV28	-	TRBJ1-4	TGTGCCAGCAGTTCGAACAACGCACAGGGTGAAAAACTGTTTTTT	CASSSNNAQGEKLFF
-	TRBV10-2	-	TRBJ2-7	TGCGCCAGCGCTTATCCAGGGGCACCAAGTTGGGAGCAGTACTTC	CASAYPGAPSWEQYF
TRBD2	TRBV4-3	once	TRBJ2-1	TGCGCCAGCAGCCAAGAACGGGCGGGGGGCCTCAATGAGCAGTTCTTC	CASSQERAGGLNEQFF
-	TRBV5-4	-	TRBJ1-2	TGTGCCAGCAGCTTGGAGCAGGGGCTGGGGGGCTACACCTTC	CASSLEQGLGGYTF